This T cell receptor (beta chain) was observed in a study of T cells in Graves' hyperthyroidism and ophthalmopathy. The CDR3 regions of TCR beta were amplified from RNA transcripts. First-round RT-PCR with HTBI primers amplified the TCR CDR3 region. TCRdb re-analysed the multiplex PCR reads in MiXCR, keeping a single row per CDR3 protein. The sample records approximately 870,000 distinct CDR3 sequences, roughly 37% being singletons. This receptor was identified in a man younger than 35 with Graves' hyperthyroidism. Source material: blood.

CDR3 in DNA: TGTGCCAGCAGTTACCTCGGGTTAGGCGAGGTTCAGCCCCAGCATTTT. It encodes CASSYLGLGEVQPQHF. The chain is built from TRBV12-3 or TRBV12-4 and TRBJ1-5; no firm D call. The V and J ends lost 4 bases and 6 bases respectively, with 19 bases between them. CDR3 length: 16 amino acids.